This T cell receptor beta chain was sequenced for a study of OX40 agonist ivuxolimab in advanced cancers. In the case of this clone: An end of the junction does not agree with germline; a read error may underlie this.

CDR3 length: 11 residues. The germline gives CDR1 MNHEY, CDR2 SVGAGI. Assay used: immunoSEQ multiplex PCR; TCRdb lists only in-frame clones, some missing. Of 31,000 or so clones listed, just under 90% are singletons. The sequenced sample was CD4+ or CD8+ T cells sorted from blood, obtained in a trial of the OX40 agonist ivuxolimab. V and J are TRBV6-5 and TRBJ2-1; TRBD1 aligns across 8 bases. This receptor was taken from an adult with an advanced solid tumor such as melanoma, head and neck, liver or kidney cancer. CDR3 sequence: CATSDRDEPFF. The CDR3 region has the DNA TGTGCCACCTCGGACAGGGACGAGCCGTTCTTC.